A single sample gave rise to the 23 T cell receptor beta chains below, sequenced in a study of OX40 agonist ivuxolimab in advanced cancers. The protocol was immunoSEQ multiplex PCR, while the TCRdb copy is restricted to in-frame clones and leaves out a portion. Found here are about 53,000 clones, 79% of them singletons; the top ten hold around 2.3%. The sequencing here drew on CD4+ or CD8+ T cells sorted from blood, taken in a trial of the OX40 agonist ivuxolimab. Receptors were obtained from an adult with an advanced solid tumor such as melanoma, head and neck, liver or kidney cancer.

The J gene is TRBJ1-2, the V gene TRBV30, with 10 bases aligning to TRBD1. The CDR3 consists of 15 residues. The junction had 11 bases not matched to a gene; V was cut back by 2 bases and J by 8 bases. CDR1 is GTSNPN, CDR2 SVGIG, per germline (reference sequence). CDR3 protein: CAWSTLDRGLFGYTF. Here the CDR3 DNA reads TGTGCCTGGAGTACCCTTGACAGGGGGCTATTCGGCTACACCTTC.

The chain combines TRBV5-1 with TRBJ1-1; D is uncertain. V lost 0 bases and J 5 bases, leaving 11 bases between the germline ends. CDR3 length: 14 residues. Per the germline V gene, CDR1 is SGHRS and CDR2 is YFSETQ. CDR3 region: CASSLGVLGTEAFF. The CDR3 DNA sequence: TGCGCCAGCAGCTTGGGTGTGCTGGGGACTGAAGCTTTCTTT.

The chain joins TRBV9 to TRBJ2-5, with 10 bases matching TRBD2. V lost 0 bases to trimming and J lost 1 base; unmatched junction nucleotides: 3. The CDR3 is made up of 16 amino acids. Germline CDR1 is SGDLS and CDR2 is YYNGEE. The CDR3, as DNA: TGTGCCAGCAGCGTAGATATAGCGGGGGGCCAAGAGACCCAGTACTTC. Translating it yields CASSVDIAGGQETQYF.

CDR3 DNA sequence: TGTGCCAGCAACTTCGGCAGGGCGAGGAACACTGAAGCTTTCTTT. It specifies CASNFGRARNTEAFF. The chain recombines TRBV6-5 with TRBJ1-1; D may be TRBD1 (5 bases). CDR3 length: 15 residues. Germline values: CDR1 MNHEY, CDR2 SVGAGI. Trimming removed 7 bases at V and 1 base at J, with 16 bases between.

CDR3 DNA sequence: TGTGCCAGCACTCCTAGCGGGAGGGCAAACACCGGGGAGCTGTTTTTT. Protein product: CASTPSGRANTGELFF. V is TRBV27 and J is TRBJ2-2, with 12 bases matching TRBD2. The germline gives CDR1 MNHEY, CDR2 SMNVEV (reference sequence). Trimming cost V 7 bases and J 2 bases; bases outside gene matches: 5. The CDR3 runs to 16 residues.

The chain combines TRBV29-1 with TRBJ1-5, with unresolved D. The ends were cut back, 6 bases at V and 6 bases at J, with 15 bases in the middle. CDR1 and CDR2 (germline): SQVTM, ANQGSEA. This CDR3 has 13 residues. The CDR3 nucleotides are TGCAGCGTCGCCCAGGACTGGGGTCAGCCCCAGCATTTT. Its protein is CSVAQDWGQPQHF.

CDR3 loop: CASSPGMQETQYF. The CDR3 DNA is TGCGCCAGCAGCCCAGGAATGCAAGAGACCCAGTACTTC. The rearrangement joins TRBV4-1 to TRBJ2-5; D gene unclear. The CDR3 extends over 13 amino acids. V was pared by 4 bases and J by 2 bases, with 8 bases between. CDR1 MGHRA and CDR2 YSYEKL come from the germline V gene.

This clone has just one count. The chain couples TRBV7-3 to TRBJ2-3, with unresolved D. The germline gives CDR1 SGHTA, CDR2 FQGTGA. V was clipped by 1 base and J by 5 bases, with 10 bases between them. The CDR3 totals 14 residues. The CDR3 DNA sequence: TGTGCCAGCAGCTTAAACGGGTGGGAAGATACGCAGTATTTT. Translating gives CASSLNGWEDTQYF.

The rearrangement links TRBV30 to TRBJ2-1, with 7 bases aligning to TRBD2. V lost 7 bases to trimming and J lost 0 bases; unmatched junction nucleotides: 6. Looked up from germline, CDR1 is GTSNPN and CDR2 is SVGIG (reference sequence). The CDR3 runs to 14 residues. The CDR3 coding sequence is TGTGCCTCAGCGGGGTGGGGCTCCTACAATGAGCAGTTCTTC. Protein: CASAGWGSYNEQFF.

The CDR3 is CASSGGRSTINEQFF. In DNA form, the CDR3 reads TGTGCCAGCAGTGGTGGCAGATCAACCATCAATGAGCAGTTCTTC. The gene calls are TRBV2 and TRBJ2-1, with D hard to call. The CDR3 has 15 residues. Germline V lookup: CDR1 SNHLY, CDR2 FYNNEI. Trimming removed 4 bases from V and 6 bases from J, with 16 bases in between. The full variable domain, completed using reference TRBV2 and TRBJ2-1, is EPEVTQTPSHQVTQMGQEVILRCVPISNHLYFYWYRQILGQKVEFLVSFYNNEISEKSEIFDDQFSVERPDGSNFTLKIRSTKLEDSAMYFCASSGGRSTINEQFFGPGTRLTVL.

The chain recombines TRBV19 with TRBJ2-2; D gene unclear. CDR1 is LNHDA, CDR2 SQIVND, per germline (reference sequence). This CDR3 contains 15 residues. V dropped 3 bases and J dropped 2 bases, with 10 bases sitting between them. CDR3 protein: CASSISAANTGELFF. For the CDR3, the DNA is TGTGCCAGTAGTATCTCGGCGGCTAACACCGGGGAGCTGTTTTTT.

The chain joins TRBV5-1 to TRBJ1-4; D is unresolved. This CDR3 has 15 amino acids. The germline gives CDR1 SGHRS, CDR2 YFSETQ. Between the trimmed V and J ends, which lost 3 bases and 7 bases, there was a span of 16 bases. CDR3 sequence (DNA): TGCGCCAGCAGCTCCTTGGGCTCAGGCGGTGAAAAACTGTTTTTT. Its translation: CASSSLGSGGEKLFF.

This sequence joins TRBV2 and TRBJ1-3; no definite D call. CDR1 is SNHLY and CDR2 is FYNNEI in the germline V gene. CDR3 length equals 16 residues. V was trimmed by 5 bases and J by 0 bases, leaving 14 bases between them. CDR3 in amino acids: CASSRRAPSSGNTIYF. The DNA for the CDR3 is TGTGCCAGCAGTCGTCGTGCGCCCAGCTCTGGAAACACCATATATTTT.

V usage is TRBV28 and J usage is TRBJ1-3; 10 nucleotides match TRBD1. V was pared by 7 bases and J by 5 bases, with 14 bases of the junction left unmatched. This CDR3 has 17 residues. CDR1 MDHEN and CDR2 SYDVKM come from the germline V gene. The CDR3 is CASTGQGPTRTRNTIYF. CDR3 nucleotides: TGTGCCAGCACGGGACAGGGGCCTACCAGGACGCGAAACACCATATATTTT.

V and J are TRBV18 and TRBJ1-3; no definite D call. CDR1 is KGHSH and CDR2 is LQKENI in the germline V gene. V lost 2 bases and J lost 0, with 8 bases in between. This CDR3 contains 15 residues. This CDR3 is CASSPDVSSGNTIYF. The CDR3 nucleotides are TGTGCCAGCTCACCAGATGTGAGCTCTGGAAACACCATATATTTT.

The V and J genes are TRBV6-1 and TRBJ1-3; a possible D gene is TRBD1 (6 bases). The CDR3 has 15 amino acids. The germline V gene has CDR1 MNHNS and CDR2 SASEGT. V was cut by 9 bases and J by 1 base, with 16 bases left in between. The DNA for the CDR3 is TGTGCCAGTCTTTCAGGGGAGTTTTCTGGAAACACCATATATTTT. Amino acids: CASLSGEFSGNTIYF.

The chain uses TRBV5-1 and TRBJ2-5; D gene unclear. The CDR3 loop spans 15 amino acids. Trimming stripped 0 bases from V and 5 bases from J, with 14 bases between. In germline, CDR1 is SGHRS, CDR2 YFSETQ. The CDR3 loop reads CASSLVASRSETQYF. CDR3 in DNA: TGCGCCAGCAGCTTGGTGGCGTCAAGGTCCGAGACCCAGTACTTC. Supplemented by reference TRBV5-1 and TRBJ2-5, the full variable domain reads KAGVTQTPRYLIKTRGQQVTLSCSPISGHRSVSWYQQTPGQGLQFLFEYFSETQRNKGNFPGRFSGRQFSNSRSEMNVSTLELGDSALYLCASSLVASRSETQYFGPGTRLLVL.

The rearrangement uses TRBV19 and TRBJ1-3; unclear D gene. Germline V gives CDR1 LNHDA, CDR2 SQIVND (reference sequence). This CDR3 has 13 amino acids. V shed 7 bases and J shed 0 bases, with 7 bases lying between them. CDR3 sequence: CASNGNSGNTIYF. In nucleotides, the CDR3 is TGTGCCAGTAATGGTAACTCTGGAAACACCATATATTTT.

The J gene is TRBJ2-3, the V gene TRBV30; 9 nucleotides agree with TRBD1. The CDR3 sequence is 14 residues long. The germline CDR1 and CDR2 sequences are GTSNPN and SVGIG (reference sequence). V shed 8 bases, J shed 2 bases, and the junction held 8 bases outside the gene matches. The DNA of the CDR3 is TGTGCCACGAGACAGGGGGTATACACAGATACGCAGTATTTT. Residues: CATRQGVYTDTQYF.

The chain is built from TRBV11-2 and TRBJ1-3; maybe TRBD1 (5 bases). V was clipped by 5 bases and J by 0 bases, with 11 bases between them. Looked up from germline, CDR1 is SGHAT and CDR2 is FQNNGV. The CDR3 contains 15 residues. For the CDR3, the DNA is TGTGCCAGCAGCCCCGGACAACACTCTGGAAACACCATATATTTT. Its translation is CASSPGQHSGNTIYF.

The chain joins TRBV14 to TRBJ1-5; a possible D gene is TRBD1 (6 bases). CDR3 length: 15 residues. The V and J ends lost 1 base and 2 bases respectively, with 9 bases between them. CDR1 and CDR2 from the germline V gene are SGHDN and FVKESK. The CDR3 DNA reads as TGTGCCAGCAGCCAAGGGGGGGCTGGCAATCAGCCCCAGCATTTT. This translates into CASSQGGAGNQPQHF.

The chain is built from TRBV7-2 and TRBJ2-3; D may be TRBD1 or TRBD2 (6 bases each). This CDR3 has 14 amino acids. Germline V gene lookup returns CDR1 SGHTA and CDR2 FQGNSA. With 6 bases removed from V and 2 bases from J, the gap between germline ends came to 12 bases. The CDR3 DNA reads TGTGCCAGCAGTCCTGGGGGGCCCACAGATACGCAGTATTTT. Residues: CASSPGGPTDTQYF.

The chain joins TRBV18 to TRBJ2-7; D might be TRBD1 or TRBD2, each matching 6 bases. V lost 3 bases, J lost 0 bases, and 9 bases lay in between. Looked up from germline, CDR1 is KGHSH and CDR2 is LQKENI. The CDR3 contains 14 residues. The CDR3 is CASSPEGGSYEQYF. CDR3 bases: TGTGCCAGCTCACCGGAGGGGGGCTCCTACGAGCAGTACTTC.